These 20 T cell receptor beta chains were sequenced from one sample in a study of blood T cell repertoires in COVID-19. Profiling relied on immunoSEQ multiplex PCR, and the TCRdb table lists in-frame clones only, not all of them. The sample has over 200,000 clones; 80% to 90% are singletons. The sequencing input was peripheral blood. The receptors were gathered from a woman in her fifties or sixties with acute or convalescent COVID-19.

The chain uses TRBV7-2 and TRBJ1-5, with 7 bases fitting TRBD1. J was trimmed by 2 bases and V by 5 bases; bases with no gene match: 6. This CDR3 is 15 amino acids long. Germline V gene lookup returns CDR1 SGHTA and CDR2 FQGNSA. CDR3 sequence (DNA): TGTGCCAGCAGCCTTAAAGGACAGGGCAATCAGCCCCAGCATTTT. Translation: CASSLKGQGNQPQHF.

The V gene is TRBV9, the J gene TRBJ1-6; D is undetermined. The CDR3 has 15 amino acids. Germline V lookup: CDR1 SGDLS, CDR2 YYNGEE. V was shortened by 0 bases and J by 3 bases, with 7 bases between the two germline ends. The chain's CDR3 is CASSVEAGYNSPLHF. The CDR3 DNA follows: TGTGCCAGCAGCGTAGAGGCGGGCTATAATTCACCCCTCCACTTT.

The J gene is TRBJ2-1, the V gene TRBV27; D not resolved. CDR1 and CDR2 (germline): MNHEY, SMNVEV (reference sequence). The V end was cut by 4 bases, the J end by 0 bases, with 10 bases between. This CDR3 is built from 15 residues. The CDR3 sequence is CASSSSRSSYNEQFF. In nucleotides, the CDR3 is TGTGCCAGCAGTTCAAGCCGGAGCTCCTACAATGAGCAGTTCTTC.

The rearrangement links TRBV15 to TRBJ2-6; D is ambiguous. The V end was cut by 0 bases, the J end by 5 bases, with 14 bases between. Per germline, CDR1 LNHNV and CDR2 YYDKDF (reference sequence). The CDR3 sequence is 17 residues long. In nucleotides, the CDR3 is TGTGCCACCAGCAGAGAGGCCAGAGGTTCTTGGGCCAACGTCCTGACTTTC. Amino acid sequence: CATSREARGSWANVLTF.

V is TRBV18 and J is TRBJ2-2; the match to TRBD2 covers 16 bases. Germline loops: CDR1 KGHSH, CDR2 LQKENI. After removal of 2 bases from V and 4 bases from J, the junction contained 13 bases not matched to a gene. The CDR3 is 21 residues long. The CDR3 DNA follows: TGTGCCAGCTCACCAACCTACGGGACTAGCGGGAGGGCCGGTGGCACCGGGGAGCTGTTTTTT. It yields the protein CASSPTYGTSGRAGGTGELFF.

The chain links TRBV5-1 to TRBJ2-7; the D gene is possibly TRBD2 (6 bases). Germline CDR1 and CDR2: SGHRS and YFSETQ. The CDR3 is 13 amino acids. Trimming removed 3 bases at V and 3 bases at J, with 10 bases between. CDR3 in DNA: TGCGCCAGCAGCTGGGGGACTGGCTACGAGCAGTACTTC. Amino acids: CASSWGTGYEQYF.

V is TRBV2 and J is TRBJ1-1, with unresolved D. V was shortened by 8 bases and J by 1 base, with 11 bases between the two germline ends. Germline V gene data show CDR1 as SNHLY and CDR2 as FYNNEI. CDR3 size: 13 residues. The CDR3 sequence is CASPGTPNTEAFF. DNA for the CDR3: TGTGCCAGCCCCGGTACCCCGAACACTGAAGCTTTCTTT.

Here the CDR3 DNA reads TGCAGTGCTAGCTCGGAGACCCAGTACTTC. This encodes CSASSETQYF. The chain employs TRBV20-1 and TRBJ2-5; D gene uncertain. Germline-derived CDR1 and CDR2 are DFQATT and SNEGSKA (reference sequence). The CDR3 extends over 10 amino acids. V lost 3 bases to trimming and J lost 5 bases, with 4 bases between them.

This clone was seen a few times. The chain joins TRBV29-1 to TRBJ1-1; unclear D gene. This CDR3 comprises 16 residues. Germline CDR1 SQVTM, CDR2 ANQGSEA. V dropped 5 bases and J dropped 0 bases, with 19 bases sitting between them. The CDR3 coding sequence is TGCAGCGTTTCTACTCGAGAGGGAGGAGTGAACACTGAAGCTTTCTTT. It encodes CSVSTREGGVNTEAFF.

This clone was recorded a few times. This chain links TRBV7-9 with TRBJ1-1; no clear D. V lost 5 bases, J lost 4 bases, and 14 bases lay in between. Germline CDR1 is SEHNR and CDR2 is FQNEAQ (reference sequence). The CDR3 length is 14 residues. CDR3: CASSPDGAATEAFF. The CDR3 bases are TGTGCCAGCAGCCCCGACGGCGCGGCCACTGAAGCTTTCTTT. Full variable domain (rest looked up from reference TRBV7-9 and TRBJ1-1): DTGVSQNPRHKITKRGQNVTFRCDPISEHNRLYWYRQTLGQGPEFLTYFQNEAQLEKSRLLSDRFSAERPKGSFSTLEIQRTEQGDSAMYLCASSPDGAATEAFFGQGTRLTVV.

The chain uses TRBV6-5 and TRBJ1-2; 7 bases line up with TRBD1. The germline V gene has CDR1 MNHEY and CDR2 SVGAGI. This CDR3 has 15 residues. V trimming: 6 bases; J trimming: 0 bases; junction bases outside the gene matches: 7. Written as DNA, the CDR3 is TGTGCCAGCAGGTCCCCCGGGACAGCTAACTATGGCTACACCTTC. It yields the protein CASRSPGTANYGYTF.

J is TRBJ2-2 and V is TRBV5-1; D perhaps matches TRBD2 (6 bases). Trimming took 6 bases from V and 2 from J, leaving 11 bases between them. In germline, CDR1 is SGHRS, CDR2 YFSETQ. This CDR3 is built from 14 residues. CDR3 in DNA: TGCGCCAGCACCCGGCGGGATAACACCGGGGAGCTGTTTTTT. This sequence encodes CASTRRDNTGELFF.

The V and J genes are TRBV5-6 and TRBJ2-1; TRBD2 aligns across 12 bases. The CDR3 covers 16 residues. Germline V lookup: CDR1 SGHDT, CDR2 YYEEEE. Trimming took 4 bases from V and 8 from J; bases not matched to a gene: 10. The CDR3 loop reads CASSPSTSGSWHEQFF. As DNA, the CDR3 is TGTGCCAGCAGCCCCTCGACTAGCGGGAGTTGGCATGAGCAGTTCTTC.

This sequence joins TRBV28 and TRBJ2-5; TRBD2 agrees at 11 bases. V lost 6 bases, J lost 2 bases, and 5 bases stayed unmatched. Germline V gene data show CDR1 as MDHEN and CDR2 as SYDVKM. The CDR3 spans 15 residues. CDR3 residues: CASSRTSGYQETQYF. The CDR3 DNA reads TGTGCCAGCAGCCGGACTAGCGGGTATCAAGAGACCCAGTACTTC. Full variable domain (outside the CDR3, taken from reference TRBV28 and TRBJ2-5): DVKVTQSSRYLVKRTGEKVFLECVQDMDHENMFWYRQDPGLGLRLIYFSYDVKMKEKGDIPEGYSVSREKKERFSLILESASTNQTSMYLCASSRTSGYQETQYFGPGTRLLVL.

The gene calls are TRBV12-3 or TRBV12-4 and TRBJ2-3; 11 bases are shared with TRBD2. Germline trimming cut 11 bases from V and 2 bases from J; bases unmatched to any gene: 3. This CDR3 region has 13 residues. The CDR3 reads CASLAGATDTQYF. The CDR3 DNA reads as TGTGCCTCACTAGCGGGGGCCACAGATACGCAGTATTTT.

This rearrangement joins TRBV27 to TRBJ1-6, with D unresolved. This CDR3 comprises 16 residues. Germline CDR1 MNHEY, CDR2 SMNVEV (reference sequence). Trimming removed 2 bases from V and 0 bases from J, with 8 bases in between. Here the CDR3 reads CASSLHGSSYNSPLHF. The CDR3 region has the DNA TGTGCCAGCAGTTTACACGGGAGCTCCTATAATTCACCCCTCCACTTT.

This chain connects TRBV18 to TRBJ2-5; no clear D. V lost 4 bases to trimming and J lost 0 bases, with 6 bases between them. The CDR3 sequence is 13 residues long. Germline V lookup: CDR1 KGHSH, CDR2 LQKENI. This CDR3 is CASSLSYQETQYF. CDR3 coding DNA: TGTGCCAGCTCACTTTCGTACCAAGAGACCCAGTACTTC.

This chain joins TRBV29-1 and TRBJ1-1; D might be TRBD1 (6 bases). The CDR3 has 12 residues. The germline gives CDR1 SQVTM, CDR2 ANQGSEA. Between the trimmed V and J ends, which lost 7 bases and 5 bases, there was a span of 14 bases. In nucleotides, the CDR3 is TGCAGCGCCGAAAGCAGGGGAACTGAAGCTTTCTTT. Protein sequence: CSAESRGTEAFF.

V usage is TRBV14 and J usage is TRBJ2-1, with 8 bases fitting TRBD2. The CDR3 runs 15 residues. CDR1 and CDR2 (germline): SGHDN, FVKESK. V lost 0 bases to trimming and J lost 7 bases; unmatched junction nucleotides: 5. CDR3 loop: CASSQDGGRSNEQFF. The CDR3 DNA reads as TGTGCCAGCAGCCAAGATGGCGGGAGGAGTAATGAGCAGTTCTTC. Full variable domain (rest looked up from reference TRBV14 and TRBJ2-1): EAGVTQFPSHSVIEKGQTVTLRCDPISGHDNLYWYRRVMGKEIKFLLHFVKESKQDESGMPNNRFLAERTGGTYSTLKVQPAELEDSGVYFCASSQDGGRSNEQFFGPGTRLTVL.

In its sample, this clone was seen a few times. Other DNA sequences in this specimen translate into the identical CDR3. DNA of the CDR3: TGCAGCGTTTGGAGGGCAGATACGCAGTATTTT. It yields the protein CSVWRADTQYF. The chain recombines TRBV29-1 with TRBJ2-3; the D gene is possibly TRBD2 (6 bases). This CDR3 contains 11 residues. Trimming took 5 bases from V and 4 from J, leaving 7 bases between them. The V gene's germline CDR1 is SQVTM and CDR2 ANQGSEA.